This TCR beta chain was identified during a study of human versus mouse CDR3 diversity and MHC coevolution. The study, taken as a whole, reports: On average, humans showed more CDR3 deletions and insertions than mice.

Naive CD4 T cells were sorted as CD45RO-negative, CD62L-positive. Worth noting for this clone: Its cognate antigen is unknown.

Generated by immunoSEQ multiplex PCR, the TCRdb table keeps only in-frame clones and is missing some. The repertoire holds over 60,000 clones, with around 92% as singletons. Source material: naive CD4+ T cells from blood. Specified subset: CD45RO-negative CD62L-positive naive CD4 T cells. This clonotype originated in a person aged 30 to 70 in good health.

The CDR3 nucleotides read TGTGCCAGCAGCGTATTGCCGAGCACCGGGGAGCTGTTTTTT. The encoded protein is CASSVLPSTGELFF. The chain is built from TRBV9 and TRBJ2-2, with no clear D. There are 14 residues in the CDR3. V lost 1 base, J lost 4 bases, and 8 bases lay in between. CDR1 and CDR2 from the germline V gene are SGDLS and YYNGEE.